This T cell receptor (beta chain) derives from a study of early T cells in non-severe SARS-CoV-2 infection. About the research overall: Sequencing of unsorted whole blood was done on bulk RNA, leaving chains unpaired. Findings and caveats of the study: Anti-spike CD8 specificities were favored by VDJdb matching, whose results missed private and CD4 specificities.

V lost 7 bases and J 5 bases, leaving 7 bases between the germline ends. Looked up from germline, CDR1 is DFQATT and CDR2 is SNEGSKA (reference sequence). CDR3 length: 10 amino acids. There are a few counts of this clonotype. What it binds is unknown. Attached unique molecular identifiers marked individual cDNA molecules. A single record per CDR3 protein comes from TCRdb applying MiXCR to the 5' RACE reads. The profile covers fewer than 130,000 distinct CDR3 sequences, with roughly 12% appearing a single time and 3.8% taken by the ten largest. The sample in question was whole blood, obtained at baseline. The TCR comes from an adult who was a healthcare worker with PCR-confirmed SARS-CoV-2 infection or an uninfected control (not recorded which). The V and J genes are TRBV20-1 and TRBJ2-3, with D uncertain. CDR3 nucleotides: TGCAGTGTCTCGGAAGATACGCAGTATTTT. This gives the protein CSVSEDTQYF.